This T cell receptor beta chain was identified in a study of T cell responses to AZD1222 COVID-19 vaccine. CDR1 KGHSH and CDR2 LQKENI come from the germline V gene. CDR3 length: 15 residues. The V and J ends lost 2 bases and 2 bases, in that order; junction bases with no gene match: 4. General study results and limits: Seropositive status at baseline applied to only five or six AZD1222 recipients. Across spike, vaccine-associated CD4 TCRs were found, dominant at 160-218 and 743-854. The study sampled repertoires only after the peak T cell response.

Here immunoSEQ multiplex PCR was the method, and the copy in TCRdb shows in-frame clones only, minus some. Counted here are around 8,000 clones, over 75% occurring once; the ten biggest clones make up less than 8.5%. This clone was counted only a few times. What it binds is unknown. The origin of this receptor is an adult who received the AZD1222 COVID-19 vaccine. The specimen was peripheral blood, collected 28 days after the second AZD1222 dose. The rearrangement links TRBV18 to TRBJ1-2, with 8 bases lining up with TRBD1. The CDR3 DNA is TGTGCCAGCTCACCAGGACAGGGTACCAACTATGGCTACACCTTC. Amino acid sequence: CASSPGQGTNYGYTF. The complete variable domain, with remaining parts taken from reference TRBV18 and TRBJ1-2, reads NAGVMQNPRHLVRRRGQEARLRCSPMKGHSHVYWYRQLPEEGLKFMVYLQKENIIDESGMPKERFSAEFPKEGPSILRIQQVVRGDSAAYFCASSPGQGTNYGYTFGSGTRLTVV.